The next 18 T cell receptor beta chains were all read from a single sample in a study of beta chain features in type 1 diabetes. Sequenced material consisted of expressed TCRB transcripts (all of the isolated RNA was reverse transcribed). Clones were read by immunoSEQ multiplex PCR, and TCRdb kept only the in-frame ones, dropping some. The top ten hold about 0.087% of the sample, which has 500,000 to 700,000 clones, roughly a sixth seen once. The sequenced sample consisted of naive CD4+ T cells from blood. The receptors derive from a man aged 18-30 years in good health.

This chain's CDR3 is CASSLSRQYEQYF. CDR3 nucleotides: TGTGCCAGCAGTTTATCCCGACAGTACGAGCAGTACTTC. The chain is built from TRBV7-2 and TRBJ2-7, with a tentative D call TRBD1 (5 bases). The length of the CDR3 is 13 residues. V shed 6 bases and J shed 4 bases, with 13 bases lying between them. Germline V gene data show CDR1 as SGHTA and CDR2 as FQGNSA.

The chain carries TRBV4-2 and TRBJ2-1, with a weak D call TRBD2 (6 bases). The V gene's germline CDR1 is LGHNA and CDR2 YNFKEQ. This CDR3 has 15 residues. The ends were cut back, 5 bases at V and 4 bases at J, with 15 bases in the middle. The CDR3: CASSSRDSQYNEQFF. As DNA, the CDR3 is TGTGCCAGCAGCTCCCGGGACTCCCAATACAATGAGCAGTTCTTC.

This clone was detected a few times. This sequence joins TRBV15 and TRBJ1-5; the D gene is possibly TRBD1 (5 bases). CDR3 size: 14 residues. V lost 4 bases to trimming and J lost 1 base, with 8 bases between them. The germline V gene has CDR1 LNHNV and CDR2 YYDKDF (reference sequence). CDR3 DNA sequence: TGTGCCACCAGCACCAGGGCAAGCAATCAGCCCCAGCATTTT. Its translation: CATSTRASNQPQHF.

CDR3 in DNA: TGTGCCAGCAGTCAGACAGGTACAGATACGCAGTATTTT. Translated, it gives CASSQTGTDTQYF. V is TRBV2 and J is TRBJ2-3, with D possibly TRBD1 on 6 matching bases. The V gene lost 5 bases and the J gene lost 3 bases, with 9 bases spanning the gap. Germline V lookup: CDR1 SNHLY, CDR2 FYNNEI. There are 13 residues in the CDR3. Using reference TRBV2 and TRBJ2-3 for the parts outside the CDR3, the full variable domain is EPEVTQTPSHQVTQMGQEVILRCVPISNHLYFYWYRQILGQKVEFLVSFYNNEISEKSEIFDDQFSVERPDGSNFTLKIRSTKLEDSAMYFCASSQTGTDTQYFGPGTRLTVL.

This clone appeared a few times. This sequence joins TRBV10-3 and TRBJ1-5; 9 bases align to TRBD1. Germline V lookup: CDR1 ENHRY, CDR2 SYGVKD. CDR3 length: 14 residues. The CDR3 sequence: CAAKTGTGNQPQHF. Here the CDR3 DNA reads TGTGCTGCCAAAACCGGGACAGGGAATCAGCCCCAGCATTTT.

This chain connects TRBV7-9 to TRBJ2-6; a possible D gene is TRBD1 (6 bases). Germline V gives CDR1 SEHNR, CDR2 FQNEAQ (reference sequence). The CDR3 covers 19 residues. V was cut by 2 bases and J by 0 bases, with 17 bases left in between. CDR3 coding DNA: TGTGCCAGCAGCTTAAGGGCGACAGGAATTAGCTCTGGGGCCAACGTCCTGACTTTC. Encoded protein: CASSLRATGISSGANVLTF.

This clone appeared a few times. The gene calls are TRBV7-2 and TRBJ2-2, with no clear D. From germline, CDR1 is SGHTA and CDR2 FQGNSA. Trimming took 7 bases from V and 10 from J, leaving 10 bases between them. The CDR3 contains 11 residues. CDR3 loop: CASTVLEELFF. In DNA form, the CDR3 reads TGTGCCAGCACCGTCCTCGAGGAGCTGTTTTTT. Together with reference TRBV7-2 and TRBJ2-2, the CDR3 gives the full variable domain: GAGVSQSPSNKVTEKGKDVELRCDPISGHTALYWYRQSLGQGLEFLIYFQGNSAPDKSGLPSDRFSAERTGGSVSTLTIQRTQQEDSAVYLCASTVLEELFFGEGSRLTVL.

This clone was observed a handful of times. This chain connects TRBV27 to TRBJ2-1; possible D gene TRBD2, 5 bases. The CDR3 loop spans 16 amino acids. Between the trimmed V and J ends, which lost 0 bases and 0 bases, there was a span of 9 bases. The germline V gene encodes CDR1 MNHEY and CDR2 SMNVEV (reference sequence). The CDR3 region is CASSLSLGSSYNEQFF. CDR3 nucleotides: TGTGCCAGCAGTTTATCGTTAGGGAGCTCCTACAATGAGCAGTTCTTC.

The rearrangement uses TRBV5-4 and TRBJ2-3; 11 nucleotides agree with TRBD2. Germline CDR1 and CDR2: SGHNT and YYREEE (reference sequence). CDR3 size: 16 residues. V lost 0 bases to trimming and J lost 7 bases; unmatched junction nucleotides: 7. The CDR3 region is CASSLAVAGGPYTQYF. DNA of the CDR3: TGTGCCAGCAGCTTGGCCGTAGCGGGGGGGCCGTATACGCAGTATTTT.

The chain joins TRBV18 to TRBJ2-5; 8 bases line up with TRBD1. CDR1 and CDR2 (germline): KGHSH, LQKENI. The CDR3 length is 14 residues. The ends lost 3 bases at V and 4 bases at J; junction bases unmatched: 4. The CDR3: CASSPRQGIETQYF. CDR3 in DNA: TGTGCCAGCTCACCGCGACAGGGGATAGAGACCCAGTACTTC.

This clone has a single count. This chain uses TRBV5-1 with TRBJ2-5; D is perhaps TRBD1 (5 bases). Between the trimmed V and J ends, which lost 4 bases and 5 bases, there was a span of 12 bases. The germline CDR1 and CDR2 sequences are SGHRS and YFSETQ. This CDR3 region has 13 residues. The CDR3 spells CASSLGAGETQYF. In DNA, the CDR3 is TGCGCCAGCAGCCTGGGCGCAGGGGAGACCCAGTACTTC.

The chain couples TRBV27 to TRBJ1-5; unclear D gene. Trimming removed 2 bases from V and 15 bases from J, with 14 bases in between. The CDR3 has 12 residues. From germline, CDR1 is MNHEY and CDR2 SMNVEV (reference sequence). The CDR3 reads CASSLSGATLHF. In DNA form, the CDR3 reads TGTGCCAGCAGTTTAAGCGGAGCGACCCTGCATTTT.

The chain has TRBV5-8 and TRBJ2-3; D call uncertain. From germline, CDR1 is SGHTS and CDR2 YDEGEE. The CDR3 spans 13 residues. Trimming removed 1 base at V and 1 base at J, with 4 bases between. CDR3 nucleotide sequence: TGTGCCAGCAGCTTGTCCGGCACAGATACGCAGTATTTT. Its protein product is CASSLSGTDTQYF.

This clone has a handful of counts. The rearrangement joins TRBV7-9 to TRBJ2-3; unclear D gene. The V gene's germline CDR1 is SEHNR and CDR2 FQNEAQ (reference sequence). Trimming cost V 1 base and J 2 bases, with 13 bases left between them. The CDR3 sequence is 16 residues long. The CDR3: CASSLGSGALTDTQYF. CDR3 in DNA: TGTGCCAGCAGCTTAGGCAGTGGAGCGCTCACAGATACGCAGTATTTT. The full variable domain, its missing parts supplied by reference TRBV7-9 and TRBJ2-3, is DTGVSQNPRHKITKRGQNVTFRCDPISEHNRLYWYRQTLGQGPEFLTYFQNEAQLEKSRLLSDRFSAERPKGSFSTLEIQRTEQGDSAMYLCASSLGSGALTDTQYFGPGTRLTVL.

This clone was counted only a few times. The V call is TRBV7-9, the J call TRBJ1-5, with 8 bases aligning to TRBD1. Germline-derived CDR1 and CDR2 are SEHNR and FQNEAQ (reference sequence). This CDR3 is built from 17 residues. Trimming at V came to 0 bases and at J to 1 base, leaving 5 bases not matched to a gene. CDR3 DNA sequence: TGTGCCAGCAGCTTAGCGGGCAGGGGGCTCAGCAATCAGCCCCAGCATTTT. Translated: CASSLAGRGLSNQPQHF.

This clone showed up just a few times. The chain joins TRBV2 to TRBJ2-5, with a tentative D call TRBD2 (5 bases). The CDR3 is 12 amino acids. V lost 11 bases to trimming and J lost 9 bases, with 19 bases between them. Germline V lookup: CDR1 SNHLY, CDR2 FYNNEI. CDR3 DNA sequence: TGTGCCGGCACCGGGTCCGCCGGGGCCCAGTACTTC. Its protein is CAGTGSAGAQYF. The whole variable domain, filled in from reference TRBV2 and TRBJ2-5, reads EPEVTQTPSHQVTQMGQEVILRCVPISNHLYFYWYRQILGQKVEFLVSFYNNEISEKSEIFDDQFSVERPDGSNFTLKIRSTKLEDSAMYFCAGTGSAGAQYFGPGTRLLVL.

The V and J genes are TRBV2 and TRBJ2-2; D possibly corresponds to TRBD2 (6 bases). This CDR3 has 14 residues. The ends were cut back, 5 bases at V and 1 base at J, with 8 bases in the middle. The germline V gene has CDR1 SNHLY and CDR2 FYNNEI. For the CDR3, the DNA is TGTGCCAGCAGTCGCGGGGTGAACACCGGGGAGCTGTTTTTT. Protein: CASSRGVNTGELFF. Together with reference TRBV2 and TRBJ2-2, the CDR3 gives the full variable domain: EPEVTQTPSHQVTQMGQEVILRCVPISNHLYFYWYRQILGQKVEFLVSFYNNEISEKSEIFDDQFSVERPDGSNFTLKIRSTKLEDSAMYFCASSRGVNTGELFFGEGSRLTVL.

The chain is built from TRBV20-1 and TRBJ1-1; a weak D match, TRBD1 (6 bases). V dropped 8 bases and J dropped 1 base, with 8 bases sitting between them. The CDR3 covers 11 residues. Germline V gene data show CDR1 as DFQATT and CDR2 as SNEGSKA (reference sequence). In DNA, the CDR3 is TGCAGTCTGGACAGGAACACTGAAGCTTTCTTT. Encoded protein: CSLDRNTEAFF.